Listed below are T cell receptor beta chains from one sample, sequenced in a study of cytomegalovirus exposure and HLA in healthy donors. Produced via immunoSEQ multiplex PCR; TCRdb's table is partial and in-frame only. The repertoire holds fewer than 200,000 clones, with roughly nine tenths as singletons. What was sequenced was PBMCs. Receptors originate from a boy younger than 10 in good health and CMV-seronegative. Each CDR3 is given with its conserved first and last residue. The D gene is left open where the match is weak. Clone size is not always given. Where it is, it says once, few, many or a class for expanded clones.

abundance: once
j_gene: TRBJ1-2
d_gene: -
v_gene: TRBV19
CDR3aa: CASAPSGANYGYTF
CDR3nt: TGTGCCAGTGCTCCCTCGGGAGCTAACTATGGCTACACCTTC

abundance: -
j_gene: TRBJ2-5
d_gene: -
v_gene: TRBV28
CDR3aa: CASSTPWARRETQYF
CDR3nt: TGTGCCAGCAGTACCCCCTGGGCCCGGAGGGAGACCCAGTACTTC

abundance: -
j_gene: TRBJ1-1
d_gene: -
v_gene: TRBV14
CDR3aa: CASSHGANTEAFF
CDR3nt: TGTGCCAGCAGCCATGGGGCGAACACTGAAGCTTTCTTT

abundance: -
j_gene: TRBJ2-7
d_gene: TRBD2
v_gene: TRBV7-9
CDR3aa: CSSSPGLAGGFPSYEQYF
CDR3nt: TGTTCCAGCAGCCCGGGACTAGCGGGAGGGTTTCCCTCCTACGAGCAGTACTTC

abundance: few
j_gene: TRBJ2-3
d_gene: -
v_gene: TRBV6-1
CDR3aa: CATARADLFTDTQYF
CDR3nt: TGTGCCACCGCCCGAGCGGACTTATTCACAGATACGCAGTATTTT

abundance: -
j_gene: TRBJ2-1
d_gene: -
v_gene: TRBV7-9
CDR3aa: CASSLQDRYNEQFF
CDR3nt: TGTGCCAGCAGCCTCCAAGACAGATACAATGAGCAGTTCTTC

abundance: -
j_gene: TRBJ1-2
d_gene: TRBD1
v_gene: TRBV6-1
CDR3aa: CASLTGVGGYTF
CDR3nt: TGTGCCAGTTTGACAGGGGTCGGCGGCTACACCTTC

abundance: -
j_gene: TRBJ2-1
d_gene: -
v_gene: TRBV19
CDR3aa: CASPKNDEQFF
CDR3nt: TGTGCCAGCCCTAAAAACGATGAGCAGTTCTTC

abundance: -
j_gene: TRBJ1-5
d_gene: TRBD1
v_gene: TRBV5-6
CDR3aa: CASSSGQDWYSNQPQHF
CDR3nt: TGTGCCAGCAGCTCGGGACAGGATTGGTATAGCAATCAGCCCCAGCATTTT

abundance: -
j_gene: TRBJ2-3
d_gene: TRBD2
v_gene: TRBV11-2
CDR3aa: CASSLGPGTSLGTQYF
CDR3nt: TGTGCCAGCAGCTTAGGACCCGGGACTAGCTTGGGTACGCAGTATTTT

abundance: -
j_gene: TRBJ1-3
d_gene: -
v_gene: TRBV5-8
CDR3aa: CASSLAWALPAPSGNTIYF
CDR3nt: TGTGCCAGCAGCTTGGCCTGGGCTCTACCCGCGCCCTCTGGAAACACCATATATTTT

abundance: -
j_gene: TRBJ1-1
d_gene: -
v_gene: TRBV7-5
CDR3aa: CVRSSRVGEEGPNMNTEAFF
CDR3nt: TGTGTCAGAAGCTCCCGAGTTGGGGAGGAAGGGCCGAACATGAACACTGAAGCTTTCTTT

abundance: -
j_gene: TRBJ1-1
d_gene: TRBD1
v_gene: TRBV4-1
CDR3aa: CASSQSGQPSTEAFF
CDR3nt: TGCGCCAGCAGCCAATCGGGACAGCCAAGCACTGAAGCCTTCTTT

abundance: -
j_gene: TRBJ2-2
d_gene: TRBD1
v_gene: TRBV28
CDR3aa: CASSPGQGAFGELFF
CDR3nt: TGTGCCAGCAGTCCAGGACAGGGGGCGTTCGGGGAGCTGTTTTTT

abundance: -
j_gene: TRBJ2-3
d_gene: -
v_gene: TRBV30
CDR3aa: CAWEGGTDTQYF
CDR3nt: TGTGCCTGGGAGGGGGGCACAGATACGCAGTATTTT

abundance: -
j_gene: TRBJ2-1
d_gene: -
v_gene: TRBV27
CDR3aa: CASSFLASSYNEQFF
CDR3nt: TGTGCCAGCAGTTTTCTAGCTTCATCCTACAATGAGCAGTTCTTC

abundance: -
j_gene: TRBJ2-7
d_gene: -
v_gene: TRBV7-9
CDR3aa: CASSSGTTKTYEQYF
CDR3nt: TGTGCCAGCAGCTCGGGAACCACGAAGACCTACGAGCAGTACTTC

abundance: -
j_gene: TRBJ1-5
d_gene: -
v_gene: TRBV28
CDR3aa: CASSLWSGRGNQPQHF
CDR3nt: TGTGCCAGCAGTTTATGGTCCGGGAGGGGCAATCAGCCCCAGCATTTT

abundance: many
j_gene: TRBJ2-3
d_gene: -
v_gene: TRBV7-9
CDR3aa: CASTNLYERDTQYF
CDR3nt: TGTGCCAGTACTAACCTATATGAAAGAGATACGCAGTATTTT

abundance: -
j_gene: TRBJ2-4
d_gene: -
v_gene: TRBV28
CDR3aa: CASKQGTWNPRGAKNIQYF
CDR3nt: TGTGCCAGCAAACAGGGGACTTGGAATCCGAGGGGCGCCAAAAACATTCAGTACTTC

abundance: few
j_gene: TRBJ2-6
d_gene: -
v_gene: TRBV5-4
CDR3aa: CASSAVFGANVLTF
CDR3nt: TGTGCCAGCAGCGCAGTGTTTGGGGCCAACGTCCTGACTTTC

abundance: -
j_gene: TRBJ1-6
d_gene: -
v_gene: TRBV29-1
CDR3aa: CSVGRRRGKASPLHF
CDR3nt: TGCAGCGTTGGTCGGAGAAGGGGGAAGGCTTCACCCCTCCACTTT

abundance: -
j_gene: TRBJ2-5
d_gene: -
v_gene: TRBV7-9
CDR3aa: CASSSYRRGKTQYF
CDR3nt: TGTGCCAGCAGCTCCTACCGCCGCGGTAAGACCCAGTACTTC

abundance: -
j_gene: TRBJ2-3
d_gene: TRBD2
v_gene: TRBV11-3
CDR3aa: CASSISGTDTQYF
CDR3nt: TGTGCCAGCAGCATTAGCGGGACAGATACGCAGTATTTT

abundance: -
j_gene: TRBJ1-5
d_gene: -
v_gene: TRBV6-5
CDR3aa: CASKNSWSQPQHF
CDR3nt: TGTGCCAGCAAAAATTCATGGAGTCAGCCCCAGCATTTT

abundance: -
j_gene: TRBJ2-3
d_gene: -
v_gene: TRBV9
CDR3aa: CASSVVGTSTDTQYF
CDR3nt: TGTGCCAGCAGCGTAGTTGGGACTAGCACAGATACGCAGTATTTT

abundance: -
j_gene: TRBJ2-1
d_gene: -
v_gene: TRBV6-6
CDR3aa: CASSPRSWNEQFF
CDR3nt: TGTGCCAGCAGTCCCCGTAGCTGGAATGAGCAGTTCTTC

abundance: -
j_gene: TRBJ2-5
d_gene: TRBD2
v_gene: TRBV5-6
CDR3aa: CASSRGVETQYF
CDR3nt: TGTGCCAGCAGTCGGGGGGTGGAGACCCAGTACTTC

abundance: few
j_gene: TRBJ1-4
d_gene: -
v_gene: TRBV4-1
CDR3aa: CASSQHNEKLFF
CDR3nt: TGCGCCAGCAGCCAACATAATGAAAAACTGTTTTTT

abundance: few
j_gene: TRBJ2-7
d_gene: -
v_gene: TRBV5-6
CDR3aa: CASSLPRGLREQYF
CDR3nt: TGTGCCAGCAGCTTGCCCAGGGGACTAAGGGAGCAGTACTTC

abundance: -
j_gene: TRBJ2-7
d_gene: -
v_gene: TRBV4-2
CDR3aa: CASSQDHERELYEQYF
CDR3nt: TGTGCCAGCAGCCAAGATCACGAACGAGAACTCTACGAGCAGTACTTC

abundance: -
j_gene: TRBJ1-1
d_gene: TRBD1
v_gene: TRBV19
CDR3aa: CASSWTGGTEAFF
CDR3nt: TGTGCCAGTAGCTGGACAGGTGGTACTGAAGCTTTCTTT

abundance: -
j_gene: TRBJ2-5
d_gene: -
v_gene: TRBV27
CDR3aa: CASYTRGGGDQETQYF
CDR3nt: TGTGCCAGCTACACCAGGGGTGGGGGGGACCAAGAGACCCAGTACTTC

abundance: -
j_gene: TRBJ2-7
d_gene: TRBD2
v_gene: TRBV5-1
CDR3aa: CASSTGLAATSSYEQYF
CDR3nt: TGCGCCAGCAGCACGGGACTAGCGGCGACTAGCTCCTACGAGCAGTACTTC

abundance: -
j_gene: TRBJ2-4
d_gene: TRBD2
v_gene: TRBV6-4
CDR3aa: CASSPSGGEDIQYF
CDR3nt: TGTGCCAGCAGCCCCTCCGGGGGGGAAGACATTCAGTACTTC

abundance: -
j_gene: TRBJ1-5
d_gene: -
v_gene: TRBV6-1
CDR3aa: CASSDQGGNQPQHF
CDR3nt: TGTGCCAGCAGTGATCAGGGTGGGAATCAGCCCCAGCATTTT

abundance: -
j_gene: TRBJ2-2
d_gene: TRBD2
v_gene: TRBV9
CDR3aa: CASRRGGLSGELFF
CDR3nt: TGTGCCAGCAGGCGGGGGGGACTCAGTGGGGAGCTGTTTTTT

abundance: -
j_gene: TRBJ2-1
d_gene: TRBD1
v_gene: TRBV28
CDR3aa: CASSFGGQGNEQFF
CDR3nt: TGTGCCAGCAGTTTTGGGGGACAGGGCAATGAGCAGTTCTTC

abundance: once
j_gene: TRBJ2-3
d_gene: -
v_gene: TRBV9
CDR3aa: CASSVVGAVTDTQYF
CDR3nt: TGTGCCAGCAGCGTAGTAGGGGCGGTCACAGATACGCAGTATTTT

abundance: -
j_gene: TRBJ1-1
d_gene: TRBD1
v_gene: TRBV7-9
CDR3aa: CSSSGDRGRVSGAEAFF
CDR3nt: TGTTCCAGCAGCGGGGACAGGGGGCGCGTAAGTGGGGCTGAAGCTTTCTTT

abundance: once
j_gene: TRBJ2-7
d_gene: TRBD2
v_gene: TRBV5-6
CDR3aa: CASSLVGTSPYEQYF
CDR3nt: TGTGCCAGCAGCTTGGTCGGGACTAGCCCCTACGAGCAGTACTTC

abundance: once
j_gene: TRBJ2-1
d_gene: -
v_gene: TRBV5-1
CDR3aa: CASSFGGGYNEQFF
CDR3nt: TGCGCCAGCAGCTTCGGGGGAGGTTACAATGAGCAGTTCTTC

abundance: -
j_gene: TRBJ2-5
d_gene: TRBD2
v_gene: TRBV5-6
CDR3aa: CASSLGLAGGQETQYF
CDR3nt: TGTGCCAGCAGCTTGGGACTAGCGGGGGGGCAAGAGACCCAGTACTTC

abundance: -
j_gene: TRBJ1-1
d_gene: -
v_gene: TRBV7-9
CDR3aa: CASRGAQGDRTEAFF
CDR3nt: TGTGCCAGCAGGGGCGCCCAAGGAGACAGAACAGAAGCTTTCTTT

abundance: -
j_gene: TRBJ2-1
d_gene: -
v_gene: TRBV4-1
CDR3aa: CASSQGVSDEQFF
CDR3nt: TGCGCCAGCAGCCAAGGTGTTAGCGATGAGCAGTTCTTC

abundance: -
j_gene: TRBJ2-1
d_gene: TRBD2
v_gene: TRBV7-8
CDR3aa: CASSLRTSGSVTYNEQFF
CDR3nt: TGTGCCAGCAGCTTAAGGACTAGCGGGAGTGTTACCTACAATGAGCAGTTCTTC

abundance: -
j_gene: TRBJ2-7
d_gene: TRBD1
v_gene: TRBV28
CDR3aa: CASSRDRQGAIYEQYF
CDR3nt: TGTGCCAGCAGTAGAGACAGACAGGGGGCAATCTACGAGCAGTACTTC

abundance: -
j_gene: TRBJ2-1
d_gene: -
v_gene: TRBV25-1
CDR3aa: CASSIFSNEQFF
CDR3nt: TGTGCCAGCAGTATATTCTCCAATGAGCAGTTCTTC

abundance: -
j_gene: TRBJ1-2
d_gene: TRBD1
v_gene: TRBV2
CDR3aa: CAKVPRQGVYGYTF
CDR3nt: TGTGCCAAGGTACCGCGGCAGGGGGTCTATGGCTACACCTTC

abundance: few
j_gene: TRBJ2-1
d_gene: TRBD2
v_gene: TRBV7-6
CDR3aa: CASSRWRTSGRRESVEQFF
CDR3nt: TGTGCCAGCAGCCGTTGGAGGACTAGCGGGAGAAGGGAGTCAGTCGAACAGTTCTTC

abundance: -
j_gene: TRBJ2-1
d_gene: TRBD2
v_gene: TRBV9
CDR3aa: CASSAKLAGGQNEQFF
CDR3nt: TGTGCCAGCAGCGCGAAACTAGCGGGGGGACAAAATGAGCAGTTCTTC

abundance: -
j_gene: TRBJ2-7
d_gene: TRBD1
v_gene: TRBV30
CDR3aa: CAWSRDRAREQYF
CDR3nt: TGTGCCTGGAGTAGGGACAGGGCGAGGGAGCAGTACTTC

abundance: -
j_gene: TRBJ2-5
d_gene: -
v_gene: TRBV5-6
CDR3aa: CASSLNQIRETQYF
CDR3nt: TGTGCCAGCAGCTTGAACCAGATAAGAGAGACCCAGTACTTC

abundance: -
j_gene: TRBJ1-1
d_gene: -
v_gene: TRBV7-9
CDR3aa: CASKNLLEDTEAFF
CDR3nt: TGTGCCAGCAAAAATCTTCTCGAGGACACTGAAGCTTTCTTT

abundance: -
j_gene: TRBJ1-2
d_gene: TRBD1
v_gene: TRBV27
CDR3aa: CASRRGQVGTVYGYTF
CDR3nt: TGTGCCAGCAGACGTGGACAGGTCGGTACTGTCTATGGCTACACCTTC

abundance: -
j_gene: TRBJ1-1
d_gene: TRBD1
v_gene: TRBV29-1
CDR3aa: CSVKIQGVTFF
CDR3nt: TGCAGCGTTAAAATACAGGGGGTAACTTTCTTT

abundance: once
j_gene: TRBJ2-3
d_gene: TRBD2
v_gene: TRBV5-1
CDR3aa: CASSTGTSGGTQYF
CDR3nt: TGCGCCAGCAGCACCGGGACTAGCGGGGGTACGCAGTATTTT